Presented here are 29 T cell receptor beta chains from one specimen sequenced in a study of cytomegalovirus exposure and HLA in healthy donors. TCRdb's copy holds only in-frame clones and misses some; the assay was immunoSEQ multiplex PCR. The sample shows hundreds of thousands of clones, 86% of them seen only once. The sequencing input was PBMCs. The receptor set was obtained from a woman between 18 and 29 years old in good health and CMV-seronegative.

The V call is TRBV2, the J call TRBJ2-3, with D perhaps TRBD2 (7 bases). Trimming shortened V by 2 bases and J by 2 bases, and 14 bases separated the two germline ends. The CDR3 is made up of 16 amino acids. CDR1 and CDR2 (germline): SNHLY, FYNNEI. The CDR3 nucleotides are TGTGCCAGCAGTGAATTAGGGGGGAGGGCCACAGATACGCAGTATTTT. It translates to CASSELGGRATDTQYF.

The chain recombines TRBV27 with TRBJ1-2; D gene uncertain. Trimming pared 0 bases from V and 4 bases from J, leaving 9 bases between. CDR1 is MNHEY, CDR2 SMNVEV, per germline (reference sequence). The CDR3 totals 14 residues. CDR3 sequence reads: CASSLSARFYGYTF. The CDR3 DNA follows: TGTGCCAGCAGTTTATCAGCCCGGTTCTATGGCTACACCTTC.

V gene TRBV7-8 combines with J gene TRBJ2-3; maybe TRBD2 (6 bases). CDR1 SGHVS and CDR2 FQNEAQ come from the germline V gene. CDR3 size: 18 residues. The V end was cut by 5 bases, the J end by 4 bases, with 25 bases between. CDR3: CASSRRSEGHHVPDTQYF. In DNA, the CDR3 is TGTGCCAGCAGCCGCAGGTCGGAGGGCCACCACGTCCCAGATACGCAGTATTTT.

This chain connects TRBV5-1 to TRBJ1-2; possibly TRBD1 for D (5 bases). CDR1 and CDR2 from the germline V gene are SGHRS and YFSETQ. CDR3 length equals 15 residues. The germline V and J ends were trimmed by 4 bases and 3 bases, with 16 bases remaining between them. The CDR3 protein is CASSPRPQGDYGYTF. The DNA for the CDR3 is TGCGCCAGCAGCCCTAGACCCCAAGGGGACTATGGCTACACCTTC.

This sequence joins TRBV4-1 and TRBJ2-5, with 7 nucleotides matching TRBD2. The trim removed 3 bases at V and 0 bases at J, leaving 7 bases unmatched. The CDR3 is 16 residues long. Germline CDR1 MGHRA, CDR2 YSYEKL. The CDR3 bases are TGCGCCAGCAGCCACACAGTGGGGACTAACCAAGAGACCCAGTACTTC. Its protein is CASSHTVGTNQETQYF.

The chain joins TRBV2 to TRBJ2-1, with 8 bases matching TRBD2. CDR3 length equals 14 residues. Germline CDR1 and CDR2: SNHLY and FYNNEI. Germline trimming cut 4 bases from V and 8 bases from J; bases unmatched to any gene: 7. The CDR3 protein is CASSGGTRVDEQFF. The CDR3 DNA reads as TGTGCCAGCAGTGGCGGGACTAGGGTCGATGAGCAGTTCTTC.

The chain joins TRBV6-5 to TRBJ2-1; D perhaps matches TRBD1 (5 bases). This CDR3 region has 14 residues. The V gene's germline CDR1 is MNHEY and CDR2 SVGAGI. V lost 0 bases and J 3 bases, leaving 6 bases between the germline ends. The CDR3 DNA reads as TGTGCCAGCAGTTACTCCGACAGCTACAATGAGCAGTTCTTC. This codes for CASSYSDSYNEQFF.

This chain joins TRBV30 and TRBJ2-1; 8 nucleotides match TRBD2. This CDR3 spans 17 amino acids. The J segment lost 6 bases and the V segment lost 2 bases, leaving 15 bases of the junction unmatched. In germline, CDR1 is GTSNPN, CDR2 SVGIG (reference sequence). The chain's CDR3 is CAWSTPYGREGPNEQFF. The CDR3 DNA follows: TGTGCCTGGAGTACCCCGTACGGACGGGAGGGCCCCAATGAGCAGTTCTTC.

The chain combines TRBV27 with TRBJ2-1, with 7 nucleotides matching TRBD1. J was trimmed by 4 bases and V by 3 bases; bases with no gene match: 3. CDR1 is MNHEY and CDR2 is SMNVEV in the germline V gene (reference sequence). This CDR3 spans 14 amino acids. The CDR3 nucleotides read TGTGCCAGCAGTTTCGGGACAGCTTACAATGAGCAGTTCTTC. This sequence encodes CASSFGTAYNEQFF.

This chain joins TRBV7-9 and TRBJ2-7; 8 bases align to TRBD1. With 4 bases clipped from V and 3 bases from J, the junction kept 8 bases outside the gene matches. Germline V gene data show CDR1 as SEHNR and CDR2 as FQNEAQ (reference sequence). The CDR3 spans 15 residues. The CDR3 nucleotides read TGTGCCAGCAGCTCCGTGCGGACAGGGCACTACGAGCAGTACTTC. Its translation is CASSSVRTGHYEQYF.

V and J are TRBV7-9 and TRBJ1-3; maybe TRBD1 (5 bases). Germline loops: CDR1 SEHNR, CDR2 FQNEAQ (reference sequence). The CDR3 runs to 16 residues. V lost 2 bases and J lost 0, with 11 bases in between. DNA of the CDR3: TGTGCCAGCAGCTTAACAACAGGAGACTCTGGAAACACCATATATTTT. The encoded protein is CASSLTTGDSGNTIYF.

The V gene is TRBV2, the J gene TRBJ1-1, with D possibly being TRBD1 (5 bases). Trimming left V 6 bases short and J 4 bases short, with 15 bases between. Germline V gene data show CDR1 as SNHLY and CDR2 as FYNNEI. This CDR3 is built from 14 residues. CDR3 region: CASSVQVTGTEAFF. CDR3 coding DNA: TGTGCCAGCAGCGTACAGGTAACCGGCACTGAAGCTTTCTTT. Using reference TRBV2 and TRBJ1-1 for the parts outside the CDR3, the full variable domain is EPEVTQTPSHQVTQMGQEVILRCVPISNHLYFYWYRQILGQKVEFLVSFYNNEISEKSEIFDDQFSVERPDGSNFTLKIRSTKLEDSAMYFCASSVQVTGTEAFFGQGTRLTVV.

The chain employs TRBV28 and TRBJ1-3; D call uncertain. CDR1 and CDR2 from the germline V gene are MDHEN and SYDVKM. The CDR3 runs 12 residues. The V and J ends lost 6 bases and 8 bases respectively, with 11 bases between them. The chain's CDR3 is CASSKWEDTIYF. The CDR3 DNA sequence: TGTGCCAGCAGCAAATGGGAGGACACCATATATTTT.

This sequence joins TRBV27 and TRBJ2-1, with 10 positions matching TRBD2. The length of the CDR3 is 14 residues. Germline CDR1 MNHEY, CDR2 SMNVEV (reference sequence). V lost 5 bases and J lost 8; bases outside the gene matches: 6. The CDR3 coding sequence is TGTGCCAGCAGTAAGATAGCGGGGGGCGATGAGCAGTTCTTC. It is translated as CASSKIAGGDEQFF.

This chain links TRBV5-1 with TRBJ2-5; TRBD2 matches 15 bases. The germline gives CDR1 SGHRS, CDR2 YFSETQ. The CDR3 extends over 15 amino acids. V was clipped by 4 bases and J by 5 bases; unmatched bases: 3. The CDR3 sequence is CASSHGTSGRETQYF. Written as DNA, the CDR3 is TGCGCCAGCAGCCACGGGACTAGCGGGAGGGAGACCCAGTACTTC.

This sequence joins TRBV7-8 and TRBJ2-5; 8 positions match TRBD1. Germline V gene lookup returns CDR1 SGHVS and CDR2 FQNEAQ. The junction had 1 base not matched to a gene; V was cut back by 0 bases and J by 1 base. There are 15 residues in the CDR3. The DNA of the CDR3 is TGTGCCAGCAGCTTAGCGCAGGGGGCCCAAGAGACCCAGTACTTC. Residues: CASSLAQGAQETQYF. Based on the CDR3 plus reference TRBV7-8 and TRBJ2-5, the full variable domain is GAGVSQSPRYKVAKRGQDVALRCDPISGHVSLFWYQQALGQGPEFLTYFQNEAQLDKSGLPSDRFFAERPEGSVSTLKIQRTQQEDSAVYLCASSLAQGAQETQYFGPGTRLLVL.

The V gene is TRBV11-3, the J gene TRBJ2-3; TRBD1 is a possible D gene (6 bases). This CDR3 has 12 residues. Germline values: CDR1 SGHNT, CDR2 YENEEA. Trimming took off 5 bases at V and 6 bases at J, with 9 bases between the two ends. CDR3 region: CASSERGDTQYF. CDR3 in DNA: TGTGCCAGCAGCGAAAGGGGGGATACGCAGTATTTT.

The genes are TRBV2 and TRBJ1-2; tentative D call: TRBD1 (5 bases). CDR3 size: 14 residues. CDR1 and CDR2 from the germline V gene are SNHLY and FYNNEI. Trimming took off 4 bases at V and 2 bases at J, with 11 bases between the two ends. CDR3 in amino acids: CASSVGQSNYGYTF. Written as DNA, the CDR3 is TGTGCCAGCAGTGTTGGACAAAGCAACTATGGCTACACCTTC.

The V and J genes are TRBV6-5 and TRBJ2-3; tentative D call: TRBD2 (5 bases). CDR3 size: 13 residues. Trimming removed 2 bases from V and 3 bases from J, with 6 bases in between. Germline V gene lookup returns CDR1 MNHEY and CDR2 SVGAGI. The CDR3 DNA reads TGTGCCAGCAGTTACCGGGGTACAGATACGCAGTATTTT. Its translation: CASSYRGTDTQYF.

The genes are TRBV5-5 and TRBJ2-7, with D possibly matching TRBD2 (5 bases). The V end was cut by 0 bases, the J end by 3 bases, with 13 bases between. CDR1 and CDR2 from the germline V gene are SGHKS and YYEKEE (reference sequence). CDR3 length: 15 amino acids. The CDR3, as DNA: TGTGCCAGCAGCTTGGCCGGGGTAGCTGGCTACGAGCAGTACTTC. Translation: CASSLAGVAGYEQYF.

The chain combines TRBV30 with TRBJ2-1, with TRBD2 matching over 11 bases. The J segment lost 3 bases and the V segment lost 3 bases, leaving 1 base of the junction unmatched. CDR3 length: 14 amino acids. Looked up from germline, CDR1 is GTSNPN and CDR2 is SVGIG (reference sequence). The CDR3 DNA is TGTGCCTGGAGGGGACTAGCGGACTACAATGAGCAGTTCTTC. Translation: CAWRGLADYNEQFF.

The rearrangement joins TRBV7-9 to TRBJ2-1; 10 nucleotides line up with TRBD2. Losses at the gene ends were 2 bases for V and 4 bases for J; bases not matched to a gene: 2. Germline lookup yields CDR1 SEHNR and CDR2 FQNEAQ (reference sequence). The CDR3 is made up of 15 amino acids. This CDR3 reads CASSLILAGYNEQFF. The CDR3 bases are TGTGCCAGCAGCTTAATACTAGCGGGGTACAATGAGCAGTTCTTC.

V and J are TRBV6-5 and TRBJ2-3; D possibly corresponds to TRBD1 (6 bases). Germline V gives CDR1 MNHEY, CDR2 SVGAGI. V dropped 6 bases and J dropped 2 bases, with 12 bases sitting between them. The CDR3 length is 14 residues. DNA for the CDR3: TGTGCCAGCAGGCCTGGGACACACACAGATACGCAGTATTTT. It yields the protein CASRPGTHTDTQYF.

The chain employs TRBV11-2 and TRBJ2-7; D possibly corresponds to TRBD1 (6 bases). The CDR3 contains 13 residues. The germline gives CDR1 SGHAT, CDR2 FQNNGV. Trimming cost V 5 bases and J 2 bases, with 10 bases left between them. The CDR3 loop is CASSPGTPYEQYF. The CDR3 region has the DNA TGTGCCAGCAGCCCCGGGACACCCTACGAGCAGTACTTC.

The J gene is TRBJ1-1, the V gene TRBV7-2; the match to TRBD1 covers 8 bases. Per germline, CDR1 SGHTA and CDR2 FQGNSA. V was pared by 6 bases and J by 8 bases, with 5 bases of the junction left unmatched. This CDR3 has 12 amino acids. The chain's CDR3 is CASRDPGGEAFF. In nucleotides, the CDR3 is TGTGCCAGCAGGGACCCAGGGGGCGAAGCTTTCTTT.

The chain combines TRBV27 with TRBJ1-1; D call uncertain. Germline V gene data show CDR1 as MNHEY and CDR2 as SMNVEV (reference sequence). The CDR3 sequence is 13 residues long. Trimming took 4 bases from V and 2 from J, leaving 8 bases between them. The CDR3 coding sequence is TGTGCCAGCAGTTGGGCGGGTAACACTGAAGCTTTCTTT. This codes for CASSWAGNTEAFF.

This rearrangement joins TRBV27 to TRBJ2-7; a weak D match, TRBD2 (6 bases). This CDR3 is 16 amino acids long. V shed 2 bases and J shed 0 bases, with 14 bases lying between them. From germline, CDR1 is MNHEY and CDR2 SMNVEV (reference sequence). The CDR3 region is CASSLLGDSFSYEQYF. CDR3 DNA sequence: TGTGCCAGCAGTTTACTCGGGGACTCCTTCTCCTACGAGCAGTACTTC.

In nucleotides, the CDR3 is TGCGCCAGCAGCCAGTCCGGGCTAGCGGGAGCGAATGAGCAGTTCTTC. It specifies CASSQSGLAGANEQFF. The J gene is TRBJ2-1, the V gene TRBV4-1; 10 bases line up with TRBD2. The V and J ends lost 3 bases and 7 bases, in that order; junction bases with no gene match: 9. Germline V gene sequence: CDR1 MGHRA, CDR2 YSYEKL. The CDR3 runs to 16 residues.

This rearrangement joins TRBV9 to TRBJ1-6, with D maybe TRBD1 (6 bases). Germline V gives CDR1 SGDLS, CDR2 YYNGEE. The CDR3 has 15 residues. With 2 bases removed from V and 6 bases from J, the gap between germline ends came to 12 bases. CDR3 sequence (DNA): TGTGCCAGCAGCGTCGACAGGAAGACTAATTCACCCCTCCACTTT. It is translated as CASSVDRKTNSPLHF. The full variable domain, with the rest looked up from reference TRBV9 and TRBJ1-6, is DSGVTQTPKHLITATGQRVTLRCSPRSGDLSVYWYQQSLDQGLQFLIQYYNGEERAKGNILERFSAQQFPDLHSELNLSSLELGDSALYFCASSVDRKTNSPLHFGNGTRLTVT.